A single sample gave rise to the 31 T cell receptor beta chains below, sequenced in a study of a mutant IDH1 vaccine in newly diagnosed glioma. Specified time point: week 35, safety follow-up. Topical imiquimod accompanied each vaccine dose, which consisted of 300 ug of mutant IDH1 20-mer peptide. Clones were sequenced by immunoSEQ multiplex PCR, and TCRdb holds only the in-frame ones, with some missing. The table lists about 42,000 clones, roughly 84% of them singletons, with just over 5% in the top ten. Antigen specificity for these receptors is unknown. The sample consisted of PBMCs, taken from a glioma patient whose treatment included an IDH1 peptide vaccine. These receptors were collected from a woman in her 50s with glioma.

This clone appeared a single time. The chain recombines TRBV18 with TRBJ1-1, with 7 bases matching TRBD1. The V gene end was trimmed by 3 bases and the J gene end by 11 bases; junction bases not matched to a gene: 6. This CDR3 has 12 amino acids. Germline CDR1 reads KGHSH; CDR2 reads LQKENI. CDR3 nucleotide sequence: TGTGCCAGCTCACCGCCACAGGGGAGGGCTTTCTTT. Encoded protein: CASSPPQGRAFF.

The chain employs TRBV6-5 and TRBJ1-1; D remains unclear. The CDR3 is 13 residues long. Germline assignment: CDR1 MNHEY and CDR2 SVGAGI. V shed 8 bases and J shed 1 base, with 11 bases lying between them. CDR3 residues: CASRDPGNTEAFF. The CDR3 coding sequence is TGTGCCAGCCGCGATCCTGGGAACACTGAAGCTTTCTTT.

This rearrangement joins TRBV9 to TRBJ2-5; 9 bases are shared with TRBD2. The junction had 10 bases not matched to a gene; V was cut back by 2 bases and J by 5 bases. Germline lookup yields CDR1 SGDLS and CDR2 YYNGEE. The CDR3 consists of 16 residues. In DNA, the CDR3 is TGTGCCAGCAGCGTTAGGCCCGCGGGGGGGCTGGAGACCCAGTACTTC. Translated: CASSVRPAGGLETQYF. Supplemented by reference TRBV9 and TRBJ2-5, the full variable domain reads DSGVTQTPKHLITATGQRVTLRCSPRSGDLSVYWYQQSLDQGLQFLIQYYNGEERAKGNILERFSAQQFPDLHSELNLSSLELGDSALYFCASSVRPAGGLETQYFGPGTRLLVL.

This chain joins TRBV5-1 and TRBJ2-1; no clear D gene. The CDR3 length is 13 residues. The germline V gene has CDR1 SGHRS and CDR2 YFSETQ. Trimming took 0 bases from V and 8 from J, leaving 9 bases between them. CDR3 sequence (DNA): TGCGCCAGCAGCTTGGGGGCCACGGATGAGCAGTTCTTC. Residues: CASSLGATDEQFF.

The V call is TRBV6-1, the J call TRBJ2-3; D gene ambiguous. The V gene lost 4 bases and the J gene lost 5 bases, with 7 bases spanning the gap. Per germline, CDR1 MNHNS and CDR2 SASEGT. The CDR3 loop spans 12 amino acids. The CDR3 nucleotides read TGTGCCAGCAGTGGAACGGGAGATACGCAGTATTTT. It specifies CASSGTGDTQYF.

The CDR3: CASSARGNQPQHF. CDR3 in DNA: TGTGCCAGCAGTGCGAGGGGAAATCAGCCCCAGCATTTT. This chain links TRBV28 with TRBJ1-5; D is perhaps TRBD1 (5 bases). Germline CDR1 and CDR2: MDHEN and SYDVKM. Trimming stripped 5 bases from V and 4 bases from J, with 9 bases between. This CDR3 has 13 amino acids.

For this clone: A junction boundary mismatches the germline segment, possibly from a read error. This chain joins TRBV6-5 and TRBJ1-2; no definite D call. The CDR3 spans 14 residues. CDR1 is MNHEY, CDR2 SVGAGI, per germline. The CDR3 nucleotides are TGTGCCAGTAGTTTACGGGAAGTGGACTATGGCTACACCTTC. Translation: CASSLREVDYGYTF.

This clone has only one observation. The chain uses TRBV6-1 and TRBJ2-5; the D call may be TRBD1 or TRBD2 (5 bases each). V was cut by 2 bases and J by 5 bases, with 12 bases left in between. The CDR3 contains 14 residues. Germline V CDR1 and CDR2: MNHNS, SASEGT. CDR3: CASSESWGSETQYF. Written as DNA, the CDR3 is TGTGCCAGCAGTGAATCGTGGGGGAGCGAGACCCAGTACTTC.

This clone has only one observation. The V and J genes are TRBV4-1 and TRBJ1-1; 8 nucleotides match TRBD1. The V gene end was trimmed by 6 bases and the J gene end by 1 base; junction bases not matched to a gene: 7. CDR1 is MGHRA and CDR2 is YSYEKL in the germline V gene. This CDR3 spans 15 amino acids. This chain's CDR3 is CASSIIGTGNTEAFF. CDR3 in DNA: TGCGCCAGCAGTATCATCGGGACAGGGAACACTGAAGCTTTCTTT.

The genes are TRBV28 and TRBJ1-2, with unresolved D. Trimming took off 5 bases at V and 8 bases at J, with 18 bases between the two ends. CDR3 length: 14 amino acids. Germline V gene sequence: CDR1 MDHEN, CDR2 SYDVKM. The CDR3 loop reads CASSPSGVARGYTF. In nucleotides, the CDR3 is TGTGCCAGCAGTCCCTCCGGGGTAGCGCGGGGCTACACCTTC.

The chain links TRBV9 to TRBJ2-1; D tentatively reads TRBD1 or TRBD2 (6 bases each). Between the trimmed V and J ends, which lost 2 bases and 9 bases, there was a span of 21 bases. Looked up from germline, CDR1 is SGDLS and CDR2 is YYNGEE. CDR3 length equals 16 residues. CDR3 residues: CASSVTGGWGNREQFF. DNA of the CDR3: TGTGCCAGCAGCGTGACCGGGGGCTGGGGAAACCGTGAGCAGTTCTTC.

V usage is TRBV6-5 and J usage is TRBJ1-1; the match to TRBD1 covers 7 bases. The V and J ends lost 6 bases and 6 bases, in that order; junction bases with no gene match: 4. Germline lookup yields CDR1 MNHEY and CDR2 SVGAGI. This CDR3 is built from 12 residues. The CDR3 coding sequence is TGTGCCAGCAGCAGGGGGAGCGCTGAAGCTTTCTTT. This codes for CASSRGSAEAFF.

The chain carries TRBV7-2 and TRBJ1-5; D gene unclear. Trimming pared 1 base from V and 6 bases from J, leaving 10 bases between. The CDR3 runs to 14 residues. From germline, CDR1 is SGHTA and CDR2 FQGNSA. This CDR3 reads CASSLGTVGQPQHF. The CDR3 bases are TGTGCCAGCAGCTTAGGGACCGTCGGTCAGCCCCAGCATTTT.

The V and J genes are TRBV15 and TRBJ2-7; 7 bases map to TRBD1. J lost 2 bases, V lost 5 bases, and 9 bases had no gene match. The V gene's germline CDR1 is LNHNV and CDR2 YYDKDF (reference sequence). The CDR3 runs 15 residues. The CDR3 here is CATSGNRGLAYEQYF. CDR3 nucleotide sequence: TGTGCCACCAGCGGCAACAGGGGTTTAGCCTACGAGCAGTACTTC.

This chain joins TRBV7-2 and TRBJ1-4; perhaps TRBD1 as D (5 bases). The CDR3 runs 16 residues. Trimming took off 0 bases at V and 4 bases at J, with 12 bases between the two ends. Germline-derived CDR1 and CDR2 are SGHTA and FQGNSA. The CDR3 DNA is TGTGCCAGCAGCTTAGCCTTAGGACACTTTAATGAAAAACTGTTTTTT. Protein sequence: CASSLALGHFNEKLFF.

In its sample, this clone was seen a few times. The chain has TRBV7-9 and TRBJ1-4; 8 bases match TRBD1. Germline V gives CDR1 SEHNR, CDR2 FQNEAQ (reference sequence). CDR3 length: 12 residues. The junction had 5 bases not matched to a gene; V was cut back by 3 bases and J by 14 bases. CDR3 region: CASSFGQGRLFF. CDR3 sequence (DNA): TGTGCCAGCAGCTTTGGACAGGGACGGCTGTTTTTT.

This clone was picked up a small number of times. J is TRBJ2-1 and V is TRBV5-1; D gene unclear. The CDR3 covers 11 residues. Trimming removed 3 bases at V and 6 bases at J, with 4 bases between. Germline values: CDR1 SGHRS, CDR2 YFSETQ. The CDR3 DNA is TGCGCCAGCAGCTGGGCCAATGAGCAGTTCTTC. The encoded protein is CASSWANEQFF.

This chain links TRBV5-1 with TRBJ1-6; possibly TRBD1 for D (6 bases). V lost 6 bases and J lost 6, with 10 bases in between. The CDR3 is 13 residues long. Germline V gene sequence: CDR1 SGHRS, CDR2 YFSETQ. In DNA form, the CDR3 reads TGCGCCAGCAATCAGGGGTCTAATTCACCCCTCCACTTT. Protein sequence: CASNQGSNSPLHF. Full variable domain (remainder filled in from reference TRBV5-1 and TRBJ1-6): KAGVTQTPRYLIKTRGQQVTLSCSPISGHRSVSWYQQTPGQGLQFLFEYFSETQRNKGNFPGRFSGRQFSNSRSEMNVSTLELGDSALYLCASNQGSNSPLHFGNGTRLTVT.

This clone was picked up one time. The V call is TRBV7-8, the J call TRBJ1-1; 11 nucleotides line up with TRBD1. The trim removed 4 bases at V and 6 bases at J, leaving 7 bases unmatched. The CDR3 has 15 amino acids. The germline V gene encodes CDR1 SGHVS and CDR2 FQNEAQ. The CDR3 region is CASSSDRGPGPEAFF. Written as DNA, the CDR3 is TGTGCCAGCAGCTCGGACAGGGGGCCGGGCCCTGAAGCTTTCTTT. The whole variable domain, filled in from reference TRBV7-8 and TRBJ1-1, reads GAGVSQSPRYKVAKRGQDVALRCDPISGHVSLFWYQQALGQGPEFLTYFQNEAQLDKSGLPSDRFFAERPEGSVSTLKIQRTQQEDSAVYLCASSSDRGPGPEAFFGQGTRLTVV.

The chain carries TRBV5-1 and TRBJ1-1, with a possible D match to TRBD1 (5 bases). Germline V gives CDR1 SGHRS, CDR2 YFSETQ. This CDR3 spans 16 amino acids. The V end lost 4 bases, the J end lost 5 bases, and 21 bases lay between the germline ends. The CDR3 reads CASSGAGTAQGTEAFF. CDR3 bases: TGCGCCAGCAGCGGTGCCGGGACCGCGCAGGGTACTGAAGCTTTCTTT. Combining the CDR3 with reference TRBV5-1 and TRBJ1-1 gives the whole variable domain KAGVTQTPRYLIKTRGQQVTLSCSPISGHRSVSWYQQTPGQGLQFLFEYFSETQRNKGNFPGRFSGRQFSNSRSEMNVSTLELGDSALYLCASSGAGTAQGTEAFFGQGTRLTVV.

A word on this clone: At one end, the junction sequence differs from germline, possibly due to a read error. This chain connects TRBV7-2 to TRBJ2-7; 14 bases match TRBD2. The CDR3 sequence is 17 residues long. Germline V gene lookup returns CDR1 SGHTA and CDR2 FQGNSA. DNA for the CDR3: TGTGCCAGCAGCTCCCGGACTAGCGGGGGGAGCTCCCACGAGCAGTACTTC. This gives the protein CASSSRTSGGSSHEQYF.

Only one count was recorded for this clone. CDR3 sequence: CASSPNTGELFF. DNA for the CDR3: TGCGCCAGCAGCCCAAACACCGGGGAGCTGTTTTTT. This rearrangement joins TRBV5-1 to TRBJ2-2; D not resolved. V was shortened by 4 bases and J by 2 bases, with 3 bases between the two germline ends. Looked up from germline, CDR1 is SGHRS and CDR2 is YFSETQ. The CDR3 consists of 12 residues.

The chain uses TRBV30 and TRBJ1-6; D is perhaps TRBD1 (5 bases). Germline CDR1 and CDR2: GTSNPN and SVGIG (reference sequence). The CDR3 is 14 residues long. V shed 3 bases and J shed 9 bases, with 15 bases lying between them. The CDR3 loop reads CAWRSGTPASPLHF. CDR3 in DNA: TGTGCCTGGAGATCCGGGACCCCCGCTTCACCCCTCCACTTT.

The V call is TRBV19, the J call TRBJ1-1, with D possibly being TRBD1 (6 bases). Germline V gene lookup returns CDR1 LNHDA and CDR2 SQIVND (reference sequence). This CDR3 has 14 residues. Trimming stripped 3 bases from V and 8 bases from J, with 16 bases between. The CDR3 is CASSIQQSQGEAFF. Here the CDR3 DNA reads TGTGCCAGTAGTATCCAACAGTCACAGGGAGAAGCTTTCTTT.

The J gene is TRBJ1-4, the V gene TRBV5-8; D possibly corresponds to TRBD1 (5 bases). Germline CDR1 is SGHTS and CDR2 is YDEGEE. The CDR3 loop spans 15 amino acids. The V and J ends lost 4 bases and 4 bases respectively, with 14 bases between them. The chain's CDR3 is CASSPTGRVNEKLFF. The CDR3 nucleotides read TGTGCCAGCAGCCCTACGGGACGGGTTAATGAAAAACTGTTTTTT.

V gene TRBV27 combines with J gene TRBJ1-6; 7 bases map to TRBD1. The CDR3 spans 19 residues. Per the germline V gene, CDR1 is MNHEY and CDR2 is SMNVEV (reference sequence). V was pared by 2 bases and J by 2 bases, with 12 bases of the junction left unmatched. Here the CDR3 DNA reads TGTGCCAGCAGTTTAGTGCAGGGTGTGAGGGGGCCCTATAATTCACCCCTCCACTTT. This sequence encodes CASSLVQGVRGPYNSPLHF.

V usage is TRBV14 and J usage is TRBJ2-5; tentatively, D is TRBD2 (6 bases). Germline V CDR1 and CDR2: SGHDN, FVKESK. Trimming took off 4 bases at V and 9 bases at J, with 12 bases between the two ends. The CDR3 length is 12 residues. The DNA for the CDR3 is TGTGCCAGCAGCCCGTATTCGGGGGCCCAGTACTTC. Translating it yields CASSPYSGAQYF.

The V and J genes are TRBV5-4 and TRBJ2-2; 8 nucleotides agree with TRBD2. The CDR3 contains 16 residues. Looked up from germline, CDR1 is SGHNT and CDR2 is YYREEE (reference sequence). With V trimmed by 0 bases and J by 4 bases, 5 bases remained unmatched. The CDR3 loop reads CASSLAEAGATGELFF. CDR3 nucleotide sequence: TGTGCCAGCAGCTTGGCCGAAGCGGGGGCCACCGGGGAGCTGTTTTTT.

This clone appeared once. The chain carries TRBV5-6 and TRBJ1-2; no clear D. V was shortened by 1 base and J by 2 bases, with 6 bases between the two germline ends. The germline V gene has CDR1 SGHDT and CDR2 YYEEEE. This CDR3 has 13 amino acids. The CDR3 DNA follows: TGTGCCAGCAGCTTGAACAGAAACTATGGCTACACCTTC. This translates into CASSLNRNYGYTF.

V usage is TRBV9 and J usage is TRBJ1-2; TRBD1 matches 9 bases. The CDR3 is made up of 13 amino acids. Germline V CDR1 and CDR2: SGDLS, YYNGEE. Trimming cost V 4 bases and J 11 bases; bases outside gene matches: 9. CDR3 residues: CASSTQGGQGYTF. The CDR3 region has the DNA TGTGCCAGCAGCACTCAGGGAGGACAGGGGTACACCTTC.

The chain carries TRBV5-6 and TRBJ1-2, with 8 positions matching TRBD1. With 7 bases clipped from V and 6 bases from J, the junction kept 8 bases outside the gene matches. Per germline, CDR1 SGHDT and CDR2 YYEEEE. The CDR3 has 13 residues. CDR3 DNA: TGTGCCAGCTCTACGGACAGGGAGAATGGCTACACCTTC. Encoded protein: CASSTDRENGYTF.